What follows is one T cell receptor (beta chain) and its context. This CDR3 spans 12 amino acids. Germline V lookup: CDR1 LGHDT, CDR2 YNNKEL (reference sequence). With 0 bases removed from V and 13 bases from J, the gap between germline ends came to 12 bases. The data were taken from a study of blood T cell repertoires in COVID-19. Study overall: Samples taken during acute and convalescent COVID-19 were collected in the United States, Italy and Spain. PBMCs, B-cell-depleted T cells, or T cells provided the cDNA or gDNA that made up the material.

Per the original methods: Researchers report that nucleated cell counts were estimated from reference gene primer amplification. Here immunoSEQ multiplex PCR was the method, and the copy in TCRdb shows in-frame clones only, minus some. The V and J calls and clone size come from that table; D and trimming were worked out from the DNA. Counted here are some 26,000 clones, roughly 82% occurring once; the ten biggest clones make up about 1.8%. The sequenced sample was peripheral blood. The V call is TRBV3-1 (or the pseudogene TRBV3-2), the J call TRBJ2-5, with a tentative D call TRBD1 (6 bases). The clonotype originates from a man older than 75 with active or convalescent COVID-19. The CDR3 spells CASSQDGTIGYF. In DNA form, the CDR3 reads TGTGCCAGCAGCCAAGATGGGACAATAGGGTACTTC.